This entry is about one T cell receptor beta chain. Antigen specificity is unknown. The data derive from a study of lymphopenia after photon versus proton radiotherapy. Here immunoSEQ multiplex PCR was the method, and the copy in TCRdb shows in-frame clones only, minus some. The sample includes fewer than 20,000 clones, 75% to 90% seen only once; the top ten take more than 8.5%. Findings and limits, study-wide: In patients who died, overall survival fell as post-nadir TCR diversity dropped more.

This specimen consisted of peripheral blood, obtained from a patient treated with proton-based radiotherapy. The source is a man between 70 and 80 years old with pancreatic cancer.

CDR3 coding DNA: TGTGCCACCATGGGACAGAACAATTCACCCCTCCACTTT. It translates to CATMGQNNSPLHF. The rearrangement links TRBV15 to TRBJ1-6; 7 bases align to TRBD1. Germline V gene sequence: CDR1 LNHNV, CDR2 YYDKDF (reference sequence). The CDR3 is 13 amino acids. J lost 7 bases, V lost 7 bases, and 4 bases had no gene match. The full variable domain, its missing parts supplied by reference TRBV15 and TRBJ1-6, is DAMVIQNPRYQVTQFGKPVTLSCSQTLNHNVMYWYQQKSSQAPKLLFHYYDKDFNNEADTPDNFQSRRPNTSFCFLDIRSPGLGDTAMYLCATMGQNNSPLHFGNGTRLTVT.